Described below is a single TCR beta chain sequence and its context. Its antigen is still unknown. Measured with immunoSEQ multiplex PCR; TCRdb has only the in-frame clones, and not every one. The sample shows more than 850,000 clones, 75% to 85% of them seen only once. From germline, CDR1 is SGHRS and CDR2 YFSETQ. The length of the CDR3 is 15 residues. Trimming pared 6 bases from V and 5 bases from J, leaving 17 bases between. This sample was taken from a study of shared clonotypes between healthy human individuals. Overall study results and limits: Few donors limited the genetic and exposure-history diversity represented. Larger estimated richness was generally recorded for naive subsets relative to memory subsets.

Division of CD4+ cells produced a CD45RA+ naive subset and a CD45RA-negative memory subset. This chain joins TRBV5-1 and TRBJ1-4; a weak D match, TRBD1 (5 bases). The sample was memory CD4+ T cells from PBMCs. Subset noted: CD45RA-negative fraction. The receptor's source is a man aged 18 to 29 in good health. Some clones in this sample may be carry-over from other donors' samples. Written as DNA, the CDR3 is TGCGCCAGCACCCCCCAGGGTACCAAGAATGAAAAACTGTTTTTT. As protein: CASTPQGTKNEKLFF.